This T cell receptor (beta chain) was sequenced during a study of OX40 agonist ivuxolimab in advanced cancers. Here immunoSEQ multiplex PCR was the method, and the copy in TCRdb shows in-frame clones only, minus some. The table includes about 120,000 clones, around 90% detected once. The CDR3 has 14 residues. Germline CDR1 and CDR2: SGHAT and FQNNGV. V lost 1 base and J 8 bases, leaving 12 bases between the germline ends. Cycle 7 day 1, cycle 4 day 1, and baseline were the timepoints at which blood was sampled. A word on this clone: Its antigen is currently unknown.

Study-level results: Relative to CD4+, CD8+ T cells held more expanded clones on average. Circulating CD4+ and CD8+ T cells showed clonal expansion by week 6 at 0.1 to 3.0 mg/kg. Several nonresponders also turned out to have low normalized T-cell clonal expansion.

This chain uses TRBV11-2 with TRBJ2-1; D perhaps matches TRBD2 (5 bases). This TCR was sampled from an adult with an advanced solid tumor such as melanoma, head and neck, liver or kidney cancer. The sample here was CD4+ or CD8+ T cells sorted from blood, taken in a trial of the OX40 agonist ivuxolimab. In DNA, the CDR3 is TGTGCCAGCAGCTTAGTAGGACTCCGTTATGAGCAGTTCTTC. Translated: CASSLVGLRYEQFF.